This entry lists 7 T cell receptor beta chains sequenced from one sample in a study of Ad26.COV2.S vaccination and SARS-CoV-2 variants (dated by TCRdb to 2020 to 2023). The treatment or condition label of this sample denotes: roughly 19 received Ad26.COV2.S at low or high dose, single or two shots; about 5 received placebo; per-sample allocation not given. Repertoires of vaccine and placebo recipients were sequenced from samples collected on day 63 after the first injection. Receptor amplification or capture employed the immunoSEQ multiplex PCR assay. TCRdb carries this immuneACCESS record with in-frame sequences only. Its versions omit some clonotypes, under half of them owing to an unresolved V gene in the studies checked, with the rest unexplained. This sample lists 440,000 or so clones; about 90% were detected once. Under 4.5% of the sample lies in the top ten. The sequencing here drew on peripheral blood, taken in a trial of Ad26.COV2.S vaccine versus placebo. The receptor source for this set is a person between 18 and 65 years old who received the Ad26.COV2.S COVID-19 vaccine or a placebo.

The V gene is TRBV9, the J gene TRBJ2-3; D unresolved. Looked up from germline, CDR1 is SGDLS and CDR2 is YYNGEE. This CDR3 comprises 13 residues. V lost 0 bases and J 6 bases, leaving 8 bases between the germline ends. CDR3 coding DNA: TGTGCCAGCAGCGTAGGAGACGGGGATACGCAGTATTTT. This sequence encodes CASSVGDGDTQYF.

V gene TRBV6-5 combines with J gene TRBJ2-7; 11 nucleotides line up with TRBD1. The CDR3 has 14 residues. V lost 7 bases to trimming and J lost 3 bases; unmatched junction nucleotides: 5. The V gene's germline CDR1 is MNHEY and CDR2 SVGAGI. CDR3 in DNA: TGTGCCAGCAAGATGGACAGGGGGCGCTACGAGCAGTACTTC. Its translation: CASKMDRGRYEQYF.

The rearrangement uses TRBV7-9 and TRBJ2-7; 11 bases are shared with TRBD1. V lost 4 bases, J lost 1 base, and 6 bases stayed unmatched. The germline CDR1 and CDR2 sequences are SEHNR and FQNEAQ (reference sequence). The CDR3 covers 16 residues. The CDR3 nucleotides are TGTGCCAGCAGCTCACCCGGGACAGGGGGATCCTACGAGCAGTACTTC. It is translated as CASSSPGTGGSYEQYF.

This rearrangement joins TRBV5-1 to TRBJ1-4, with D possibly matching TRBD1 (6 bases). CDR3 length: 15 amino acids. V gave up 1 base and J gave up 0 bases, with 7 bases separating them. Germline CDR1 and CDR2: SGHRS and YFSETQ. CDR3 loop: CASSLQGSTNEKLFF. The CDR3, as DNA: TGCGCCAGCAGCTTGCAGGGGTCAACTAATGAAAAACTGTTTTTT.

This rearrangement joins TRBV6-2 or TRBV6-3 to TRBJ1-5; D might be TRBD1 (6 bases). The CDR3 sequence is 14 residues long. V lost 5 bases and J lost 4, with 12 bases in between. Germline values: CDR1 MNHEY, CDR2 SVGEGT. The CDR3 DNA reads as TGTGCCAGCAGTAACACACAGGGAAATCAGCCCCAGCATTTT. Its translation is CASSNTQGNQPQHF.

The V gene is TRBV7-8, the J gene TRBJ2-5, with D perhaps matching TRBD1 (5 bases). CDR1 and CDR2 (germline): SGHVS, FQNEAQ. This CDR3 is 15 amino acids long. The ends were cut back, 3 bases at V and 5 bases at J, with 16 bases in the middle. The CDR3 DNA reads TGTGCCAGCAGCTTTCGTAGTACCGCAGGGGAGACCCAGTACTTC. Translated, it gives CASSFRSTAGETQYF.

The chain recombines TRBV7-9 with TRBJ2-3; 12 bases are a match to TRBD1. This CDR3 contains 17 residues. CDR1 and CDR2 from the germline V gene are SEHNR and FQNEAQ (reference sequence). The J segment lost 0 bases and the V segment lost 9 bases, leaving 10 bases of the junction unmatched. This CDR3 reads CASSRDRGHRSTDTQYF. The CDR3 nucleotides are TGTGCCAGTTCCCGGGACAGGGGGCATCGCAGCACAGATACGCAGTATTTT.